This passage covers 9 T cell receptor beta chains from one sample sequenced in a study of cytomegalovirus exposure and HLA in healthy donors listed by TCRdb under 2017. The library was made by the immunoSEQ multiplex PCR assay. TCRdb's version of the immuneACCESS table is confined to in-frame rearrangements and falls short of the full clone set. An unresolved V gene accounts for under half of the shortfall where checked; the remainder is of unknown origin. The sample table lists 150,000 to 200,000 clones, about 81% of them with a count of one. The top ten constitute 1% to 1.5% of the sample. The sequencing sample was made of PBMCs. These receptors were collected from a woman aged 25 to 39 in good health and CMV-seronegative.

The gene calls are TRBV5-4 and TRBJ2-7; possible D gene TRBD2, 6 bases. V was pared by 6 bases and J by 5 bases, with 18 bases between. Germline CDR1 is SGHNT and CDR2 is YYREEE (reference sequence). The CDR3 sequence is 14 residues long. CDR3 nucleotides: TGTGCCAGCAACCGCCGGGACTGGGGAGACGAGCAGTACTTC. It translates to CASNRRDWGDEQYF. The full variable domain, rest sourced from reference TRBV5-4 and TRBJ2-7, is ETGVTQSPTHLIKTRGQQVTLRCSSQSGHNTVSWYQQALGQGPQFIFQYYREEENGRGNFPPRFSGLQFPNYSSELNVNALELDDSALYLCASNRRDWGDEQYFGPGTRLTVT.

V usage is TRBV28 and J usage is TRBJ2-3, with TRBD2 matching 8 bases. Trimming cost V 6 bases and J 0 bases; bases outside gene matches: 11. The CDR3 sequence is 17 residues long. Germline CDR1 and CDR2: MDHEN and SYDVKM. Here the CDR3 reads CASRVGGVQTSTDTQYF. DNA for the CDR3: TGTGCCAGCAGGGTCGGGGGGGTCCAAACTAGCACAGATACGCAGTATTTT.

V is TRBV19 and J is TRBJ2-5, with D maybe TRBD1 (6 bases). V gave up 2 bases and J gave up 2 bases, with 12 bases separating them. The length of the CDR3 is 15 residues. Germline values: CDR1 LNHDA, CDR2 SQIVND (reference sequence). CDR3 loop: CASSIQGSLQETQYF. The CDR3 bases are TGTGCCAGTAGTATACAGGGGAGCCTTCAAGAGACCCAGTACTTC.

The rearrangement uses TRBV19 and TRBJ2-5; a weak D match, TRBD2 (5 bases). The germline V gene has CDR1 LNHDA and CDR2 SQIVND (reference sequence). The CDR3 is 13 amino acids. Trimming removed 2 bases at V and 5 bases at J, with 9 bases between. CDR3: CASSISGLETQYF. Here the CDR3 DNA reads TGTGCCAGTAGTATATCGGGGTTGGAGACCCAGTACTTC.

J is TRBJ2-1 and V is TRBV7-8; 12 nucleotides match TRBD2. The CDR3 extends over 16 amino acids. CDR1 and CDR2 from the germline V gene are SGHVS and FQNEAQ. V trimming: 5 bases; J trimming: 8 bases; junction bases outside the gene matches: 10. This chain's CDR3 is CASSPYRLAGGYEQFF. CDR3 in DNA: TGTGCCAGCAGCCCGTATCGGCTAGCGGGAGGGTATGAGCAGTTCTTC.

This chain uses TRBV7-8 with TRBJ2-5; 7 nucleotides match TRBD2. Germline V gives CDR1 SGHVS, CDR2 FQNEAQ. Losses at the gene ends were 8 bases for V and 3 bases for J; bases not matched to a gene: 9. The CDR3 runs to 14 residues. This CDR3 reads CASGPTSSKETQYF. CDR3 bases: TGTGCCAGCGGCCCGACTAGCAGTAAAGAGACCCAGTACTTC. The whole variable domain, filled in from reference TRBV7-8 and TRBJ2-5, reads GAGVSQSPRYKVAKRGQDVALRCDPISGHVSLFWYQQALGQGPEFLTYFQNEAQLDKSGLPSDRFFAERPEGSVSTLKIQRTQQEDSAVYLCASGPTSSKETQYFGPGTRLLVL.

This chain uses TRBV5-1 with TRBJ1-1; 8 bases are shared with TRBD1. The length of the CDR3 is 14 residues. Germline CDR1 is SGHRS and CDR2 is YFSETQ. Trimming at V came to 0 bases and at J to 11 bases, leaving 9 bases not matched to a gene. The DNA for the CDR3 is TGCGCCAGCAGCTTGGTGTCGACAGGGGTTGGGGCTTTCTTT. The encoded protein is CASSLVSTGVGAFF.

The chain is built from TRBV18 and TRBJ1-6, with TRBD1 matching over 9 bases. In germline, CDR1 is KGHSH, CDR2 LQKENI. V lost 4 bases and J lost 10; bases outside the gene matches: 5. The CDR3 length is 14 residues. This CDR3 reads CASSHDRGGSPLHF. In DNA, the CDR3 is TGTGCCAGCTCACACGACAGGGGGGGGTCACCCCTCCACTTT.

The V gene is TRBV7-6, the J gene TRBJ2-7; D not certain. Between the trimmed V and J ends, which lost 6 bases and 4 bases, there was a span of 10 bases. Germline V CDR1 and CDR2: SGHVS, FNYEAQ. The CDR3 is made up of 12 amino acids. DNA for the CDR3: TGTGCCAGCAGTTCCCCTTCTTACGAGCAGTACTTC. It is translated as CASSSPSYEQYF.